The clone carrying this T cell receptor (beta chain) was observed once. One end of the junction varies from germline; a read error may be responsible. As handled by the study authors: Scientists estimated how many nucleated cells there were by amplifying reference gene primers. The method was immunoSEQ multiplex PCR; TCRdb's version includes in-frame clones alone and lacks a portion of them. V and J calls and clone size are those listed in that table; D and trimming were worked out from the DNA. The table records almost 95,000 clones, more than 65% of them present only once. Germline loops: CDR1 SGHTA, CDR2 FQGNSA. CDR3 length equals 12 residues. These data belong to a study of blood T cell repertoires in COVID-19.

This receptor was obtained from a man aged 55 to 70 with acute or convalescent COVID-19. This rearrangement joins TRBV7-2 to TRBJ1-1; D not certain. Material for sequencing was peripheral blood. DNA for the CDR3: TGTGCCAGCAGCCCAGTTAACAGTGAAGCTTTCTTT. Its protein product is CASSPVNSEAFF. Based on the CDR3 plus reference TRBV7-2 and TRBJ1-1, the full variable domain is GAGVSQSPSNKVTEKGKDVELRCDPISGHTALYWYRQSLGQGLEFLIYFQGNSAPDKSGLPSDRFSAERTGGSVSTLTIQRTQQEDSAVYLCASSPVNSEAFFGQGTRLTVV.